The rows below give T cell receptor beta chains drawn from one sample of a study of blood T cell repertoires in COVID-19. Assay: immunoSEQ multiplex PCR; the TCRdb copy retains only in-frame clones and omits some. This table has under 250,000 clones, 65% to 85% appearing once. The sequencing input was peripheral blood. The source of these receptors is a woman of 80 years or more with acute or convalescent COVID-19. CDR3s include the opening cysteine and the closing phenylalanine or tryptophan. A D gene is named only where the DNA matches it firmly. A clone size is listed for some rows: how often the clone was seen (once, few, many), or a class if it is expanded.

v_gene: TRBV4-1; d_gene: NA; j_gene: TRBJ1-2; abundance: NA; CDR3nt: TGCGCCAGCAGCCAAGATGGGCCGCCCTTCGACTATGGCTACACCTTC; CDR3aa: CASSQDGPPFDYGYTF
v_gene: TRBV4-2; d_gene: NA; j_gene: TRBJ2-6; abundance: NA; CDR3nt: TGTGCCAGCAGCCAAGAAGGGGGAGCTGGGGCCAACGTCCTGACTTTC; CDR3aa: CASSQEGGAGANVLTF
v_gene: TRBV5-1; d_gene: TRBD1; j_gene: TRBJ1-1; abundance: few; CDR3nt: TGCGCCAGCAGCCGGGGGACAGGCCGAACTGAAGCTTTCTTT; CDR3aa: CASSRGTGRTEAFF
v_gene: TRBV6-5; d_gene: TRBD2; j_gene: TRBJ2-7; abundance: NA; CDR3nt: TGTGCCAGCAGTTACCCCACTAGCGGGAGAGCCGAGCAGTACTTC; CDR3aa: CASSYPTSGRAEQYF
v_gene: TRBV11-1; d_gene: TRBD2; j_gene: TRBJ2-5; abundance: NA; CDR3nt: TGTGCCAGCAGCACCTCGACTAGCGGGGGGCAGGAGACCCAGTACTTC; CDR3aa: CASSTSTSGGQETQYF
v_gene: TRBV9; d_gene: NA; j_gene: TRBJ1-5; abundance: NA; CDR3nt: TGTGCCAGCAGCGTAGAGCCAAATCAGCCCCAGCATTTT; CDR3aa: CASSVEPNQPQHF
v_gene: TRBV18; d_gene: NA; j_gene: TRBJ1-2; abundance: NA; CDR3nt: TGTGCCAGCTCACCTATCGGACAGAGCGACTATGGCTACACCTTC; CDR3aa: CASSPIGQSDYGYTF
v_gene: TRBV3-1/TRBV3-2; d_gene: NA; j_gene: TRBJ2-3; abundance: NA; CDR3nt: TGTGCCAGCAGCCCATATCGGGGCACAGATACGCAGTATTTT; CDR3aa: CASSPYRGTDTQYF
v_gene: TRBV9; d_gene: TRBD2; j_gene: TRBJ2-3; abundance: NA; CDR3nt: TGTGCCAGCAGCGACATACTAGCGGGAGGCCCAGATACGCAGTATTTT; CDR3aa: CASSDILAGGPDTQYF
v_gene: TRBV19; d_gene: NA; j_gene: TRBJ2-3; abundance: NA; CDR3nt: TGTGCCAGTAGTATGGGAGGCACAGATACGCAGTATTTT; CDR3aa: CASSMGGTDTQYF
v_gene: TRBV10-1; d_gene: NA; j_gene: TRBJ2-3; abundance: NA; CDR3nt: TGCGCCAGCAGTGAGCCCAGGGATGGTACGCAGTATTTT; CDR3aa: CASSEPRDGTQYF
v_gene: TRBV3-1/TRBV3-2; d_gene: TRBD1; j_gene: TRBJ2-7; abundance: NA; CDR3nt: TGTGCCAGCAGCCCTGGGACAGATAGCTCCTACGAGCAGTACTTC; CDR3aa: CASSPGTDSSYEQYF
v_gene: TRBV2; d_gene: NA; j_gene: TRBJ2-4; abundance: NA; CDR3nt: TGTGCCAGCAGTGAAGTACAGGGTGGCATCAATCTGGCCAAAAACATTCAGTACTTC; CDR3aa: CASSEVQGGINLAKNIQYF
v_gene: TRBV19; d_gene: NA; j_gene: TRBJ2-5; abundance: NA; CDR3nt: TGTGCCAGTTCTATGGGGGGGGGCGCGGAGACCCAGTACTTC; CDR3aa: CASSMGGGAETQYF